This T cell receptor (beta chain) was captured by sequencing in a study of blood T cell repertoires in COVID-19. The wider study: Whether acute or convalescent, the COVID-19 samples came from the United States, Italy and Spain. The analysed material was cDNA or gDNA that came from T cells, B-cell-depleted T cells, or PBMCs.

While infection was still active, Seattle patients were enrolled and then followed longitudinally. The CDR3 length is 20 residues. With 0 bases removed from V and 4 bases from J, the gap between germline ends came to 28 bases. CDR1 LGHNA and CDR2 YNFKEQ come from the germline V gene. Per the study methods: Reference gene primer amplification gave nucleated cell count estimates. Assay used: immunoSEQ multiplex PCR; TCRdb lists only in-frame clones, some missing. For V, J and clone size, that table is used; D and trimming come from the DNA. The sample gives roughly 190,000 clones, roughly 80% of which show up once; 14% is in the top ten.

The chain couples TRBV4-2 to TRBJ2-7; maybe TRBD1 (5 bases). Source material: peripheral blood. The clonotype was recovered from a woman in her sixties or seventies with COVID-19, enrolled during active disease. The CDR3 sequence is CASSQDARRFGAITVYEQYF. As DNA, the CDR3 is TGTGCCAGCAGCCAAGATGCTAGAAGGTTTGGGGCGATTACGGTGTACGAGCAGTACTTC.